This TCR beta chain stems from a study of T cells in Graves' hyperthyroidism and ophthalmopathy. This clonotype was recorded many times. V lost 5 bases, J lost 3 bases, and 7 bases stayed unmatched. Germline V CDR1 and CDR2: SGHTA, FQGNSA. The CDR3 has 15 amino acids. The TCR beta CDR3 regions underwent amplification using RNA transcripts as the source. An initial round of RT-PCR targeting the TCR CDR3 relied on the HTBI primer set. Via MiXCR, TCRdb re-called the multiplex PCR reads, giving one row per CDR3 protein. The data contain 530,000 or so distinct CDR3 sequences, roughly 17% of them singletons.

The sequenced sample was blood. The chain carries TRBV7-2 and TRBJ2-1; 7 positions agree with TRBD2. The sequence derives from a woman in her late teens or twenties with Graves' ophthalmopathy. CDR3 DNA: TGTGCCAGCAGCCGGGGAGGGAGCAACTACAATGAGCAGTTCTTC. Amino acid sequence: CASSRGGSNYNEQFF. The entire variable domain, with the rest obtained from reference TRBV7-2 and TRBJ2-1, is as follows: GAGVSQSPSNKVTEKGKDVELRCDPISGHTALYWYRQSLGQGLEFLIYFQGNSAPDKSGLPSDRFSAERTGGSVSTLTIQRTQQEDSAVYLCASSRGGSNYNEQFFGPGTRLTVL.